This T cell receptor (beta chain) stems from a study of regulatory T cells in long-lasting Graves disease (dated by TCRdb to the early 2020s). At the level of the whole study: To count as having persistent Graves' disease, a patient had to have received antithyroid drug treatment for over 5 years with TSH receptor autoantibodies remaining persistently positive. Antithyroid drugs had been taken for 8.5 to 12 years on average by persistent Graves' disease patients in the clinical cohort. The study was registered as a clinical trial and conducted in China. Patients with persistent Graves' disease were compared with patients with newly diagnosed Graves' disease using TCR sequencing and RNA sequencing of peripheral blood. A total of 35 or so samples were covered by TCR sequencing, comprising roughly 13 persistent and around 20 newly diagnosed Graves' disease patients.

Libraries were built with multiplex PCR. TCRdb shows the sequencer as Illumina HiSeq 4000. To build TCR beta libraries, CDR3 regions were amplified by Arm-PCR using iRepertoire HTBI primers. Before sequencing, the PCR products went through gel purification. As for the original processing: Gene usage analysis of CDR3 amino acid clonotypes relied on the 60 or so TRBV and 15 or so TRBJ segments identified across samples. COPE and FqMerger were used to merge the filtered high-quality paired reads into contigs. BLAST was used to align contigs to IMGT TRBV, TRBD and TRBJ reference genes, and CDR3 was defined according to IMGT. Highly expanded clones were defined as clonotypes with a frequency above 0.1%. Shannon entropy served as the measure of repertoire diversity, while the Gini coefficient captured V-J evenness. Clonotypes shared by more than one individual were considered public. TCRdb trimmed the raw reads at Q25, called clones with MiXCR and kept productive beta chains. Records with the same CDR3 protein are collapsed into one entry carrying the most frequent genes and DNA. For this entry, the V and J calls and clone size follow TCRdb and not the study's own pipeline. The table for this sample lists around 400,000 distinct CDR3 sequences; roughly 23% of them were counted only once. Less than 30% of the sample is taken by the ten largest.

This clonotype was observed at least ten times. Its antigen has not been determined. No base quality values were provided; no much bigger clone lies one nucleotide off. The full study reports these points: Only peripheral blood was studied, because thyroid tissue, the primary lesion, was inaccessible. Only the TCR beta chain was sequenced and analyzed. Persistent patients shared more public clonotypes among themselves (fewer than 3,000) than newly diagnosed patients did (nearly 1,000). As a limitation, the authors acknowledged that the small sample size may reduce accuracy. Preferential use of TRBV28, TRBJ1-2 and TRBJ2-5 was observed in persistent disease, whereas TRBV20-1 and TRBJ2-1 were favored in newly diagnosed disease. Compared with newly diagnosed patients, patients with persistent Graves' disease had lower TCR Shannon entropy and fewer highly expanded clones, which suggests clonal expansion.

The CDR3 spans 13 residues, from the cysteine through the phenylalanine. Just CDR3 DNA is preserved here, 39 bases in frame from base 1. CDR1 and CDR2 were assigned from the germline V gene as SNHLY and FYNNEI. Trimming removed 4 bases from V and 2 bases from J, leaving 3 bases between the germline ends. The time point label here, explained by the study, means: persistent/refractory GD, antithyroid drugs over 5 years with positive TRAb. RNA was extracted from PBMCs in TRIzol for both TCR sequencing and RNA sequencing. The diagnosis of Graves' disease was made according to American Thyroid Association guidelines. Recruitment of patients was carried out at an endocrinology department in Xi'an, China. From each patient, around 9.3 milliliters of peripheral blood was collected into an EDTA anticoagulant tube. PBMCs were isolated by Ficoll Paque Plus density gradient separation without further T cell sorting. An Agilent 2100 Bioanalyzer and agarose gel were used to check RNA quality, and a NanoDrop 2000 was used to measure RNA concentration.

The sequence joins TRBV2 to TRBJ2-6; no D gene can be assigned with confidence. The TCR comes from a woman aged 35 to 49 with Graves disease. Donor details come from another sample of the same person, matched by shared clones. The source was peripheral blood mononuclear cells (PBMCs), collected when the disease was refractory, from a patient treated with antithyroid drugs. The nucleotide sequence is TGTGCCAGCAGTGTTACTGGGGCCAACGTCCTGACTTTC. The encoded protein is CASSVTGANVLTF.